This TCR beta chain emerged from a study of tumor T cells in aggressive B-cell lymphoma. Profiling relied on immunoSEQ multiplex PCR, and the TCRdb table lists in-frame clones only, not all of them. The data contain 2,500 to 4,000 clones, approximately 79% of them seen just once; the ten biggest clones take up about 15%. V lost 1 base to trimming and J lost 3 bases, with 16 bases between them. Germline V gene lookup returns CDR1 SGHAT and CDR2 FQNNGV. The CDR3 has 16 residues. The sequence was collected from an adult with diffuse large B cell lymphoma. J is TRBJ2-7 and V is TRBV11-2, with D maybe TRBD1 (6 bases). Sequences were obtained from tumor tissue. This CDR3 is CASSLGPTGYGYEQYF. The CDR3 DNA reads as TGTGCCAGCAGCTTAGGTCCTACAGGGTACGGCTACGAGCAGTACTTC.